This T cell receptor beta chain was sequenced during a study of spatial heterogeneity in lung cancer. This clonotype occurred many times. The antigen is undetermined. Study-level findings and limits: Ubiquitous expanded tumor TCRs showed up in blood more at resection than follow-up.

A single record per CDR3 protein comes from TCRdb applying MiXCR to the 5' RACE reads. Of about 92,000 distinct CDR3 sequences in the sample, around 12% were seen once. The CDR3 has 12 residues. With 5 bases removed from V and 5 bases from J, the gap between germline ends came to 10 bases. The V gene's germline CDR1 is SEHNR and CDR2 FQNEAQ (reference sequence). Time point reported: sample taken at primary tumor resection. The gene calls are TRBV7-9 and TRBJ2-7; D remains ambiguous. Specimen: PBMCs, collected at surgery. The clonotype comes from a male donor with early-stage non-small cell lung cancer. This chain's CDR3 is CASSPDVNEQYF. The CDR3 region has the DNA TGTGCCAGCAGCCCGGACGTCAACGAGCAGTACTTC.